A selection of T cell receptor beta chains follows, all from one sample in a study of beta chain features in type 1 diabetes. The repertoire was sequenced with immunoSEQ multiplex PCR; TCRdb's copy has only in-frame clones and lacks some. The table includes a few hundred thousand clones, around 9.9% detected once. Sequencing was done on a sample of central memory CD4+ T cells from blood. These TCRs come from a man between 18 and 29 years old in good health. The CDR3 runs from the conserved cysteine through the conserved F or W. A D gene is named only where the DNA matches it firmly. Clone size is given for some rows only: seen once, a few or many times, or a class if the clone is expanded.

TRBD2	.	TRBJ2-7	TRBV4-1	TGCGCCAGCAGCCAAGGACTAGCGGAGACCTACGAGCAGTACTTC	CASSQGLAETYEQYF
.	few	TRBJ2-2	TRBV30	TGTGCCTGGGCGGGACTTCCCACCGGGGAGCTGTTTTTT	CAWAGLPTGELFF
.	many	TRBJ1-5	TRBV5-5	TGTGCCAGCAGCCCGGAAGGCAATCAGCCCCAGCATTTT	CASSPEGNQPQHF
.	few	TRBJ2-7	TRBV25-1	TGTGCCAGCAGAACAGCTTCCCTCTCCTACGAGCAGTACTTC	CASRTASLSYEQYF
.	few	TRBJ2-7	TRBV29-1	TGCAGCGTTGGATGGACGGCCGAGCAGTACTTC	CSVGWTAEQYF
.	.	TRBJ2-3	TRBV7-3	TGTGCCAGCAGCTTAGGGCCGACAGATACGCAGTATTTT	CASSLGPTDTQYF
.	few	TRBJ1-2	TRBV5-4	TGTGCCAGCTCCAGCCTTAACTATGGCTACACCTTC	CASSSLNYGYTF
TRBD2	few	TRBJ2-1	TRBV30	TGTGCCTGGAGTAAACTAGCGGGAGGGAAAGGGATGAATGAGCAGTTCTTC	CAWSKLAGGKGMNEQFF
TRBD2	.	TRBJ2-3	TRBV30	TGTGCCTGGACCAAGGGAGGGTTGCCAGATACGCAGTATTTT	CAWTKGGLPDTQYF
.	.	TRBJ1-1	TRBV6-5	TGTGCCAGCAGTCCCTCGCGAGGGAACACTGAAGCTTTCTTT	CASSPSRGNTEAFF
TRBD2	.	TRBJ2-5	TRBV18	TGTGCCAGCTCACCAACTAGCGGGAGAAGGGAGACCCAGTACTTC	CASSPTSGRRETQYF
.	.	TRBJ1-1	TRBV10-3	TGTGCCACGGGGGACCTCCTAAAACTAGAAGCTTTCTTT	CATGDLLKLEAFF
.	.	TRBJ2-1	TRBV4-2	.	CASSPFGAAYNEQFF
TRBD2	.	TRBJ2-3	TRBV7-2	TGTGCCAGCAGCTTAACGCTAGCGGGAGGCCGACGGGATACGCAGTATTTT	CASSLTLAGGRRDTQYF
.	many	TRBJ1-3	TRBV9	TGTGCCAGCAGCTCCGGTTCCTCTGGAAACACCATATATTTT	CASSSGSSGNTIYF
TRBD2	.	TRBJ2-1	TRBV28	TGTGCCAGCAGGACCCTAGCGGCCCAGATGTACAATGAGCAGTTCTTC	CASRTLAAQMYNEQFF
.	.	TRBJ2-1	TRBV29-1	TGCAGCGTCCCCCTGGGCAATGAGCAGTTCTTC	CSVPLGNEQFF
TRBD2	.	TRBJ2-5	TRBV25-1	TGTGCCAGCAGTGAATCGGCGACGGGAGGCCCGGGAGAGACCCAGTACTTC	CASSESATGGPGETQYF
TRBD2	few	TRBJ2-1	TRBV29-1	TGCAGCGTTGATCACTTGACTAGCGGGATACTCGACTACTCCTACAATGAGCAGTTCTTC	CSVDHLTSGILDYSYNEQFF
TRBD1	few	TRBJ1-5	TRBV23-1	TGCGCCAGCAGTGTTGGGGGCTGCAGGGGGCTTGAGAAGCCCCAGCATTTT	CASSVGGCRGLEKPQHF
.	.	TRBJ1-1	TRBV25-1	TGTGCCAGCAGCGAACCAGGGGCAGGGGTGTACACTGAAGCTTTCTTT	CASSEPGAGVYTEAFF
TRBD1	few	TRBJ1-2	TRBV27	TGTGCCAGCAGTCCCAGGACAGGGGGCGCGTTCGGCTATGGCTACACCTTC	CASSPRTGGAFGYGYTF
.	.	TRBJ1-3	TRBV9	TGTGCCAGCAGCGGGATCGGCATGAGTGGAAACACCATATATTTT	CASSGIGMSGNTIYF
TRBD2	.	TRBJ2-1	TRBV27	TGTGCCAGCAGGCGACCGGGAGGCCTTCACAATGAGCAGTTCTTC	CASRRPGGLHNEQFF
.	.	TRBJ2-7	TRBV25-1	TGTGCCAGCAGTGATGGACCCCGTGGAAGTTCCTACGAGCAGTACTTC	CASSDGPRGSSYEQYF
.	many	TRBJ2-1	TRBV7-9	TGTGCCAGCAGCCCCTCTGCCGGCAATGAGCAGTTCTTC	CASSPSAGNEQFF
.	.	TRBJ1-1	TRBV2	TGTGCCGGCAAAAGTTACTCGAACACTGAAGCTTTCTTT	CAGKSYSNTEAFF
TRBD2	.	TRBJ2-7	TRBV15	TGTGCCACCAGCAGAGACGGCGGGGGGCCAACCGAGCAGTACTTC	CATSRDGGGPTEQYF
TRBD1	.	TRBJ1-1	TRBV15	TGTGCCACCAGCCCCCCTACAGGGGTTGTCACTGAAGCTTTCTTT	CATSPPTGVVTEAFF
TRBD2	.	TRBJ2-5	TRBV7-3	TGTGCCAGCAGCATGGGACTAGCCCAAGAGACCCAGTACTTC	CASSMGLAQETQYF
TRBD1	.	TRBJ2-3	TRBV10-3	TGTGCCATCAAGGGACAGGGAGGCACAGATACGCAGTATTTT	CAIKGQGGTDTQYF
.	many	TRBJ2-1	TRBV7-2	TGTGCCAGCAGCTTAGTCCGGGGGAACTACAATGAGCAGTTCTTC	CASSLVRGNYNEQFF
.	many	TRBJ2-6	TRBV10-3	TGTGCCATCAGTGCAACAGCATCTGGGGCCAACGTCCTGACTTTC	CAISATASGANVLTF
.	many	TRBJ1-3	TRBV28	TGTGCCAGCAGTTTATTCGGGGGAAACACCATATATTTT	CASSLFGGNTIYF
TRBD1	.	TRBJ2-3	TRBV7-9	TGTGCCAGCAGCTTAAGGGACAGGGCCAGCACAGATACGCAGTATTTT	CASSLRDRASTDTQYF
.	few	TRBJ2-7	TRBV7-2	TGTGCCAGCAGCCTAGACTCCAACCGGGCTTACGAGCAGTACTTC	CASSLDSNRAYEQYF
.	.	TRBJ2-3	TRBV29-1	TGCAGCGTCGCAAACTTAATGCAGGGTGGGGGCACAGATACGCAGTATTTT	CSVANLMQGGGTDTQYF
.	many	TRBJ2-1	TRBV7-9	TGTGCCAGCAGCTTATCCAATGAGCAGTTCTTC	CASSLSNEQFF
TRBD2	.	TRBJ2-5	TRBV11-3	TGTGCCAGCAGCCGGACTAGAGAAGAGACCCAGTACTTC	CASSRTREETQYF
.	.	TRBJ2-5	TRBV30	TGTGCCTGGAGACGGGATCAAGAGACCCAGTACTTC	CAWRRDQETQYF
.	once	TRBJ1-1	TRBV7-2	TGTGCCAGCAGCTTCATAGATGGAGGGGAAGCTTTCTTT	CASSFIDGGEAFF
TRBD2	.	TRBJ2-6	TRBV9	TGTGCCAGCAGCGAAGGGACTAGCGGGAGAACTGGGGCCAACGTCCTGACTTTC	CASSEGTSGRTGANVLTF
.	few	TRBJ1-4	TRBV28	TGTGCCAGCAGTGCCGAGGAAAAACTGTTTTTT	CASSAEEKLFF
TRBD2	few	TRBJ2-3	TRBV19	TGTGCCAGTAGCACGTTTGGAGCGGGGGCCACAGATACGCAGTATTTT	CASSTFGAGATDTQYF
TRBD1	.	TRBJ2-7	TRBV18	TGTGCCAGCTCACCCTACCGGGACAGGACCCACGAGCAGTACTTC	CASSPYRDRTHEQYF
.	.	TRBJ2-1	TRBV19	TGTGCCAGTAGTATAGGCCACTACAATGAGCAGTTCTTC	CASSIGHYNEQFF
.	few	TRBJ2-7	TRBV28	TGTGCCAGCAGTTTTGGCTACAGATACTACGAGCAGTACTTC	CASSFGYRYYEQYF
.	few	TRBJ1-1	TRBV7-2	TGTGCCAGCAGCTTAACTAAGGGCACTGAAGCTTTCTTT	CASSLTKGTEAFF
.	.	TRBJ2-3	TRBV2	TGTGCCAGCAGCGCAAGTGGGAGTGGAGATACGCAGTATTTT	CASSASGSGDTQYF
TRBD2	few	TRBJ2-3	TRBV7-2	TGTGCCAGCAGCCATAGACTAGCGGGTACAGATACGCAGTATTTT	CASSHRLAGTDTQYF
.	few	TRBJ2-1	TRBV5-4	TGTGCCAGCAGCCGGGACCCGGGTTCCTACAATGAGCAGTTCTTC	CASSRDPGSYNEQFF
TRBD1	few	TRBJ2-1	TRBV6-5	TGTGCCAGCAGTCCCTGGACAGGGGCCGTCAATGAGCAGTTCTTC	CASSPWTGAVNEQFF
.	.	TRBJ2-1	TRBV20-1	TGCAGCGCCTTGCGTGTCAATGAGCAGTTCTTC	CSALRVNEQFF
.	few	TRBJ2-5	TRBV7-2	TGTGCCAGCAGCTTCTCTCAGGGGCGGGGAGAGACCCAGTACTTC	CASSFSQGRGETQYF
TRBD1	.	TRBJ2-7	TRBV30	TGTGCCTGGACCTATGGGACAGGGGGTCCGTACTTC	CAWTYGTGGPYF
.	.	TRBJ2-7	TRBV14	TGTGCCAGCAGCCGCGACTGGGGCTCCTACGAGCAGTACTTC	CASSRDWGSYEQYF
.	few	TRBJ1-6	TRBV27	TGTGCCAGCAGTGGTTGGGGTCGGGATTCACCCCTCCACTTT	CASSGWGRDSPLHF